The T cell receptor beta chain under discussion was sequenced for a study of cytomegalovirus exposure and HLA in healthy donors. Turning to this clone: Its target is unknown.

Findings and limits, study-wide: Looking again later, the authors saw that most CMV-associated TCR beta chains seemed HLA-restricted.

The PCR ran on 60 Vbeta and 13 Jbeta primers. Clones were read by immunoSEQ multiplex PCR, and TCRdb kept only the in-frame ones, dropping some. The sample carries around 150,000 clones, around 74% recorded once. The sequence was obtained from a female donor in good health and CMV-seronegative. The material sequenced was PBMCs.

The DNA for the CDR3 is TGTGCCAGCAGCTTACGGGAGTATCCCGGGGAGCTGTTTTTT. Its translation is CASSLREYPGELFF. The chain has TRBV7-9 and TRBJ2-2; weak D call: TRBD2 (6 bases). Germline lookup yields CDR1 SEHNR and CDR2 FQNEAQ (reference sequence). The CDR3 runs to 14 residues. Trimming left V 2 bases short and J 6 bases short, with 10 bases between.